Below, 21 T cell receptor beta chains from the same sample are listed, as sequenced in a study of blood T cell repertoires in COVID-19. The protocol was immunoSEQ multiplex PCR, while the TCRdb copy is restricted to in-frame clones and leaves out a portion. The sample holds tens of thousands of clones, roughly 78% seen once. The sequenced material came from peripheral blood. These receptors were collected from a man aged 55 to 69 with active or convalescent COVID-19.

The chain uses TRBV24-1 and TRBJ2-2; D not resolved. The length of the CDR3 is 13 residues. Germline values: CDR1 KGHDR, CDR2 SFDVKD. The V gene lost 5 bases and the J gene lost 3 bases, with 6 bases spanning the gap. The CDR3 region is CATSARHTGELFF. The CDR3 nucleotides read TGTGCCACCAGTGCCAGGCACACCGGGGAGCTGTTTTTT.

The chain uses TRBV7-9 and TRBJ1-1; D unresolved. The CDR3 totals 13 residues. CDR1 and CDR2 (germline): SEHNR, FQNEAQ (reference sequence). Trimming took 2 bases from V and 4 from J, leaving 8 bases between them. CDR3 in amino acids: CASSLLEGTEAFF. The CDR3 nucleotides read TGTGCCAGCAGCTTATTGGAGGGCACTGAAGCTTTCTTT.

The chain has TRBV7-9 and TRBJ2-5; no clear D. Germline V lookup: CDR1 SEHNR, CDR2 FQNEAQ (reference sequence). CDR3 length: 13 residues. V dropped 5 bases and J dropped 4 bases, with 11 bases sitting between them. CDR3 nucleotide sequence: TGTGCCAGCAGCCCCCTACCCCCAGAGACCCAGTACTTC. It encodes CASSPLPPETQYF.

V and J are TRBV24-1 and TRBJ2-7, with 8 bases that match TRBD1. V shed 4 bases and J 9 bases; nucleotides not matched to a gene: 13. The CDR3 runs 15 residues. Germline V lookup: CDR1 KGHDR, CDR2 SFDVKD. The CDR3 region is CATSDIGQGPTMQYF. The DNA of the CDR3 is TGTGCCACCAGTGACATCGGACAGGGTCCCACAATGCAGTACTTC.

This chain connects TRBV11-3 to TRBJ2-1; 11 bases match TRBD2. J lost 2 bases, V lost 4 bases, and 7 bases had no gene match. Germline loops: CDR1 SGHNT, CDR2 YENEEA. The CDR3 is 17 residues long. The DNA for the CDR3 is TGTGCCAGCAGCTGGGGACTAGCGGAAAACGCCTACAATGAGCAGTTCTTC. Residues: CASSWGLAENAYNEQFF.

The CDR3 bases are TGTGCCAGCAGCTTCAATACAGCGGGGAATTCACCCCTCCACTTT. This gives the protein CASSFNTAGNSPLHF. This chain connects TRBV7-2 to TRBJ1-6; D gene unclear. Trimming pared 3 bases from V and 7 bases from J, leaving 13 bases between. Germline values: CDR1 SGHTA, CDR2 FQGNSA. The CDR3 is 15 amino acids.

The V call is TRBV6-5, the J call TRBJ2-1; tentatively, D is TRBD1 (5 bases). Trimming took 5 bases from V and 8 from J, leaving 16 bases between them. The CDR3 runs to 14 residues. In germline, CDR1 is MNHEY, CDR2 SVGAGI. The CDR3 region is CASSKGRVKDEQFF. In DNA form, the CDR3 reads TGTGCCAGCAGTAAGGGCAGGGTTAAGGATGAGCAGTTCTTC.

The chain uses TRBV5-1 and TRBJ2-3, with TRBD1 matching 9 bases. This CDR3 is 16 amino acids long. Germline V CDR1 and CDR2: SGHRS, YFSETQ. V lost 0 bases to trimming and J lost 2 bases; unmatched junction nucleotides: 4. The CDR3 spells CASSLGGQGYTDTQYF. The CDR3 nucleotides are TGCGCCAGCAGCTTGGGGGGACAGGGTTACACAGATACGCAGTATTTT.

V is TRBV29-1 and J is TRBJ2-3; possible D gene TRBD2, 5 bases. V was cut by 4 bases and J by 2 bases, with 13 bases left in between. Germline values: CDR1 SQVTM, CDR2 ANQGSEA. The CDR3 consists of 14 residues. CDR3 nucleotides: TGCAGCGTTGGCCTAGCTACTAACACAGATACGCAGTATTTT. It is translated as CSVGLATNTDTQYF.

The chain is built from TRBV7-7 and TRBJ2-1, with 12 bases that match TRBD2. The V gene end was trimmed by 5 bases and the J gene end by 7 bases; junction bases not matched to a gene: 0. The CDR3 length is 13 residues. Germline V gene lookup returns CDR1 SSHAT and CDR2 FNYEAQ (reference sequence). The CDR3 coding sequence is TGTGCCAGCAGCGGACTAGCGGGGAATGAGCAGTTCTTC. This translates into CASSGLAGNEQFF.

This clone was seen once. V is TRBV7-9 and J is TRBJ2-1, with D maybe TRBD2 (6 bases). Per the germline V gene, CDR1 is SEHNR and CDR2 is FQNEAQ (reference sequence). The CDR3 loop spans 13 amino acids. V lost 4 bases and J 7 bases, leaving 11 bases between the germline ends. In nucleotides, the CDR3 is TGTGCCAGCAGCTCCCTTGCGGGGAATGAGCAGTTCTTC. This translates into CASSSLAGNEQFF.

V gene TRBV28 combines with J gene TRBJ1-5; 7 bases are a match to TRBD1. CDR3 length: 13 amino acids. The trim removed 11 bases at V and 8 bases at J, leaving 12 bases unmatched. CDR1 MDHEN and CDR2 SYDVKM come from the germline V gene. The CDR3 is CAARRQGPEPQHF. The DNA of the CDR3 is TGTGCCGCACGAAGACAGGGCCCGGAGCCCCAGCATTTT.

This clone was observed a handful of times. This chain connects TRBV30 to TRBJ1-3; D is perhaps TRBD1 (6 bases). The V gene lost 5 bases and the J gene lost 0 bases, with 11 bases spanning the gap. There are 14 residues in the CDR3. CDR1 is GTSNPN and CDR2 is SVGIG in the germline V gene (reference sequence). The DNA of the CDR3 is TGTGCCTGGTCCCCACAGGGCTCTGGAAACACCATATATTTT. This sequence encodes CAWSPQGSGNTIYF.

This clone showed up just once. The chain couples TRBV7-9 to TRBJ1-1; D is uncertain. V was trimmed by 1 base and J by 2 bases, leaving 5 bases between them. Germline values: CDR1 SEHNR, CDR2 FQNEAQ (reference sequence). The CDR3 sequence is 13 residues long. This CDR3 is CASSLGANTEAFF. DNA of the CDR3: TGTGCCAGCAGCTTAGGGGCTAACACTGAAGCTTTCTTT.

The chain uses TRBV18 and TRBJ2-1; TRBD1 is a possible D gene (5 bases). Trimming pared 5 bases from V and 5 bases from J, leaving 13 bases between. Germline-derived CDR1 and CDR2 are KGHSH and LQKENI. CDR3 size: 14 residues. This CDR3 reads CASSTIGRDNEQFF. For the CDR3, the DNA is TGTGCCAGCTCAACCATTGGCAGGGACAATGAGCAGTTCTTC.

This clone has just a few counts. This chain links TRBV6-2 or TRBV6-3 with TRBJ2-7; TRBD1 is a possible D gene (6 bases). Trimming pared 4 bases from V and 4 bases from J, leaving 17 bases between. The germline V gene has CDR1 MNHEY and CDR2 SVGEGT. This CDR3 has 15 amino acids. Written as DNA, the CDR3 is TGTGCCAGCAGTTCCTGGGGGCTGGGAACTTACGAGCAGTACTTC. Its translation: CASSSWGLGTYEQYF.

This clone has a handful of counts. In DNA, the CDR3 is TGTGCCAGCAGTTTATTTCCGGTACGACAATACGAGCAGTACTTC. Amino acids: CASSLFPVRQYEQYF. The chain combines TRBV28 with TRBJ2-7, with unresolved D. Between the trimmed V and J ends, which lost 1 base and 4 bases, there was a span of 14 bases. The germline V gene encodes CDR1 MDHEN and CDR2 SYDVKM. This CDR3 spans 15 amino acids. Filled out from reference TRBV28 and TRBJ2-7, the complete variable domain reads DVKVTQSSRYLVKRTGEKVFLECVQDMDHENMFWYRQDPGLGLRLIYFSYDVKMKEKGDIPEGYSVSREKKERFSLILESASTNQTSMYLCASSLFPVRQYEQYFGPGTRLTVT.

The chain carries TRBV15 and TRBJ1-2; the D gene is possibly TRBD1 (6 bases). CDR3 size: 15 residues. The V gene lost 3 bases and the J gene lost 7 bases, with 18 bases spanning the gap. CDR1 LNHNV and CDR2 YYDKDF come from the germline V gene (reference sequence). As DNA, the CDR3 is TGTGCCACCAGCAGGGGGGCGGTTGTTGAGGGTGGCTACACCTTC. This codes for CATSRGAVVEGGYTF.

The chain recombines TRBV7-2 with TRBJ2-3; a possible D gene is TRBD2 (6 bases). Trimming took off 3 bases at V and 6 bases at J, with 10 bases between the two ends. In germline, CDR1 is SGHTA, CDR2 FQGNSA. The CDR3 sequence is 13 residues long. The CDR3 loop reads CASSFRRGDTQYF. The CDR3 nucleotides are TGTGCCAGCAGCTTTAGACGGGGGGATACGCAGTATTTT.

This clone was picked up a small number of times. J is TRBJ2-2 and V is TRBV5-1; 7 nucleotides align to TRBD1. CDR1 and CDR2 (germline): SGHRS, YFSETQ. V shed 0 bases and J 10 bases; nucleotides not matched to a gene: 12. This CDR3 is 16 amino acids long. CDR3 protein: CASSLGTGDDLEELFF. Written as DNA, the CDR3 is TGCGCCAGCAGCTTGGGGACAGGAGACGACCTTGAGGAGCTGTTTTTT.

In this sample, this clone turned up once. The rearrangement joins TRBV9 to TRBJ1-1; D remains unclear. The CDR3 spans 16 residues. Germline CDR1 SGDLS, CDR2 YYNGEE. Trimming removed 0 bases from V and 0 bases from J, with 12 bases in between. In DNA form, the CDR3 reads TGTGCCAGCAGCGTAGTGGCAGGCGATTTGAACACTGAAGCTTTCTTT. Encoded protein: CASSVVAGDLNTEAFF.